This TCR beta chain was captured in a study of T cell repertoires in cytomegalovirus infection. As for the study in general: It can be stated that public TCR beta signatures indicated CMV infection as well as a matching HLA type. Whole-study results and caveats: People with CMV and the relevant HLA were identified by cumulative public TCR beta family frequency.

For this clonotype: Its antigen is unidentified.

TCRdb re-called the reads with MiXCR, one entry per CDR3 protein. There are about 100,000 distinct CDR3 sequences in the sample; more than 20% occur only once, and 35% to 50% lies in the top ten. Germline-derived CDR1 and CDR2 are SGHRS and YFSETQ. Germline trimming cut 4 bases from V and 6 bases from J; bases unmatched to any gene: 10. This CDR3 spans 16 amino acids. Material for sequencing was CD8+ T cells from PBMCs. The V and J genes are TRBV5-1 and TRBJ1-4, with TRBD1 identical over 9 bases. This receptor was identified in a human donor in good health (CMV status not recorded). Some clones in this sample may be carry-over from other donors' samples. CDR3 in amino acids: CASSEIDRGADEKLFF. CDR3 in DNA: TGCGCCAGCAGCGAAATCGACAGGGGGGCGGATGAAAAACTGTTTTTT.